This T cell receptor beta chain was obtained from a study of shared clonotypes between healthy human individuals. Study-level information: CD4 naive and CD4 memory each took three plates per donor, while CD8 naive took two and CD8 memory one. The study, taken as a whole, reports: Rarefaction indicated that sorted-subset sequencing remained incomplete although depth was large. Non-shared clonotypes showed lower generation probabilities than clonotypes common to all four donors.

As to this clone: Its target is unknown.

Clones were read by immunoSEQ multiplex PCR, and TCRdb kept only the in-frame ones, dropping some. The sample consists of around 2,000,000 clones, just under 95% of them appearing once. Germline lookup yields CDR1 GTSNPN and CDR2 SVGIG (reference sequence). The CDR3 is made up of 13 amino acids. Trimming took 4 bases from V and 6 from J; bases not matched to a gene: 6. Positively selected for CCR7, the CD45RO-negative cells used as naive CD8 cells excluded terminally differentiated effector memory CD45RA+ cells. The sequence derives from a man between 18 and 29 years old in good health. This chain uses TRBV30 with TRBJ2-7; 10 bases agree with TRBD1. Material: naive CD8+ T cells sorted from blood. DNA of the CDR3: TGTGCCTGGACCGGGACAGGGGACTCCGAGCAGTACTTC. Translating gives CAWTGTGDSEQYF. Looking up the rest from reference TRBV30 and TRBJ2-7 gives the full variable domain: SQTIHQWPATLVQPVGSPLSLECTVEGTSNPNLYWYRQAAGRGLQLLFYSVGIGQISSEVPQNLSASRPQDRQFILSSKKLLLSDSGFYLCAWTGTGDSEQYFGPGTRLTVT.